This TCR beta chain appears in the sequencing data of a study of T-cell reconstitution after alpha-beta-depleted transplantation in children. Germline CDR1 and CDR2: SGHDT and YYEEEE. The CDR3 is made up of 15 amino acids. Trimming removed 1 base at V and 4 bases at J, with 12 bases between. Molecular barcoding with unique molecular identifiers was used for the TCRbeta library. MiXCR, run by TCRdb on the PCR reads, gives a single entry per CDR3 protein. Of more than 250,000 distinct CDR3 sequences listed, 9.9% were seen once; the top ten hold about 9.5%. The source is a human donor who donated a stem cell graft to a child with SCID. The sample consisted of PBMCs from the stem cell graft donor, taken from the stem cell graft. The chain has TRBV5-6 and TRBJ2-1, with D perhaps TRBD1 (6 bases). The CDR3 DNA follows: TGTGCCAGCAGCTTGTGGCAGGGGAGTTACAATGAGCAGTTCTTC. Its translation is CASSLWQGSYNEQFF.